The rows below give T cell receptor beta chains drawn from one sample of a study of OX40 agonist ivuxolimab in advanced cancers. The table came from immunoSEQ multiplex PCR; TCRdb's copy has only in-frame clones and leaves some out. Of 50,000 to 80,000 clones listed, 91% are singletons. Sequenced here: CD4+ or CD8+ T cells sorted from blood, sampled in a trial of the OX40 agonist ivuxolimab. Every receptor here comes from an adult with an advanced solid tumor such as melanoma, head and neck, liver or kidney cancer. Both conserved end residues are part of each CDR3. The D gene is left open where the match is weak. Part of the rows lack a size; the others show once, few, many or a class for expanded clones.

cdr3_nt cdr3_aa clone_size j_call v_call d_call
TGTGCCATCGGACCGGGACAGGGTAATCAGCCCCAGCATTTT CAIGPGQGNQPQHF - TRBJ1-5 TRBV10-3 TRBD1
TGTGCCACCGCAAGTCGGACGTCCATCTATGGCTACACCTTC CATASRTSIYGYTF - TRBJ1-2 TRBV10-3 -
TGTGCCAGCAGCCCCGACAGGGGGCCCACCTATGGCTACACCTTC CASSPDRGPTYGYTF - TRBJ1-2 TRBV14 TRBD1
TGTGCCACCAGCAGAGGAGGACAGGCTTCTGGAAACACCATATATTTT CATSRGGQASGNTIYF - TRBJ1-3 TRBV15 TRBD1
TGCGCCAGCAGCTTGGACAGGGGAGGGGAGACCCAGTACTTC CASSLDRGGETQYF - TRBJ2-5 TRBV5-1 -
TGTGCCATCAGTGAGTCGCGTATCTATGGCTACACCTTC CAISESRIYGYTF - TRBJ1-2 TRBV10-3 -
TGCGCCAGCTCCGACTCCTCCGAGCAGTACTTC CASSDSSEQYF once TRBJ2-7 TRBV10-1 -
TGTGCCAGCTCACCGGAAACAGCCTCTAGCGGGAGGACCCAGTACTTC CASSPETASSGRTQYF - TRBJ2-5 TRBV18 TRBD2
TGCGCCAGCAGCTTGGGGGACAGGGGGCTTGGCTACACCTTC CASSLGDRGLGYTF once TRBJ1-2 TRBV5-1 TRBD1
TGTGCCAGCAGTCGGAGAAATCAGCCCCAGCATTTT CASSRRNQPQHF once TRBJ1-5 TRBV28 -
TGTGCCAGCAGCTTATACGGGGGCCAAGAGACCCAGTACTTC CASSLYGGQETQYF - TRBJ2-5 TRBV11-2 -
TGTGCCAGCAGTGAGCGCACCGGGGAGCTGTTTTTT CASSERTGELFF - TRBJ2-2 TRBV2 -
TGTGCCAGCAGTCAGTTTATGGGAGGGGGCGTCCCAGATACGCAGTATTTT CASSQFMGGGVPDTQYF - TRBJ2-3 TRBV28 -
TGCGCCAGCAGCCAAGATGGCGTTCATTCCTCCGACAATGAGCAGTTCTTC CASSQDGVHSSDNEQFF - TRBJ2-1 TRBV4-1 -
TGCGCCAGCAGCTTGGACAGGAGCTCCTACAATGAGCAGTTCTTC CASSLDRSSYNEQFF - TRBJ2-1 TRBV5-1 -
TGTGCCAGCAGTTACGCGGACAGGCGAGAAGCTTTCTTT CASSYADRREAFF - TRBJ1-1 TRBV6-6 TRBD1
TGTGCCAGCAGCGTAGACGGCGCGTCACATGAGCAGTTCTTC CASSVDGASHEQFF - TRBJ2-1 TRBV9 -
TGTGCCAGCAGTTCAGCTGAGGGGTCATACAATGAGCAGTTCTTC CASSSAEGSYNEQFF - TRBJ2-1 TRBV28 -
TGTGCCAGCAGTTTCGAAGGGCGAGGTGGAAACACCATATATTTT CASSFEGRGGNTIYF once TRBJ1-3 TRBV28 -
TGTGCCACCAGCACCGAGACAGGCCCCAATCAGCCCCAGCATTTT CATSTETGPNQPQHF once TRBJ1-5 TRBV15 -
TGTGCCAGCAGCTCCAGGGGAAGCAATCAGCCCCAGCATTTT CASSSRGSNQPQHF - TRBJ1-5 TRBV7-2 -
TGTGCCATCAGTCAAGGGACAGCCTTCTCCTACAATGAGCAGTTCTTC CAISQGTAFSYNEQFF - TRBJ2-1 TRBV10-3 TRBD1
TGTGCCAGCAGTTCGGTGCAGAGGGGAGAGACCCAGTACTTC CASSSVQRGETQYF - TRBJ2-5 TRBV25-1 -
TGTGCCAGCAGCCCCCGGGACCGGTCCTACAATGAGCAGTTCTTC CASSPRDRSYNEQFF - TRBJ2-1 TRBV11-2 -
TGCGCCAGCAGCTTGTACAACCAAGAGACCCAGTACTTC CASSLYNQETQYF - TRBJ2-5 TRBV5-1 -
TGCAGCGCGGGGGGGGGCTCCACTGAAGCTTTCTTT CSAGGGSTEAFF once TRBJ1-1 TRBV29-1 -
TGTGCCAGCAGCCGTTCGGGACCAGAAAACATTCAGTACTTC CASSRSGPENIQYF - TRBJ2-4 TRBV7-8 -
TGTGCCAGCGACAAGGCGGATCTCAATCAGCCCCAGCATTTT CASDKADLNQPQHF - TRBJ1-5 TRBV6-1 -
TGTGCCAGTAGTAACTCCTACGAGCAGTACTTC CASSNSYEQYF - TRBJ2-7 TRBV19 -
TGTGCCAGCAGGCCTAGCGGGAGCGGAGAGACCCAGTACTTC CASRPSGSGETQYF - TRBJ2-5 TRBV28 TRBD2
TGTGCCAGCAGGCCCCCTGACACGTACACTGAAGCTTTCTTT CASRPPDTYTEAFF - TRBJ1-1 TRBV28 -
TGTGCCAGAAGCCGTTCCCCGAGGAAGAGCACCGGGGAGCTGTTTTTT CARSRSPRKSTGELFF - TRBJ2-2 TRBV5-3 -
TGTGCCAGCAGTCCCAGTAAGTACGAGCAGTACTTC CASSPSKYEQYF - TRBJ2-7 TRBV6-1 -
TGTGCCAGTAGTATAAGCGGGAGTGAGACCCAGTACTTC CASSISGSETQYF - TRBJ2-5 TRBV19 TRBD2
TGTGCCAGCACCGGGACAGGGGGCACCGGGGAGCTGTTTTTT CASTGTGGTGELFF - TRBJ2-2 TRBV10-3 TRBD1
TGCGCCACCTCCCTCCGGGCCCCGGCTATCAATGAGCAGTTCTTC CATSLRAPAINEQFF - TRBJ2-1 TRBV5-1 -
TGCGCCAGCAGCCGTGCAGGCCACGAGCAGTACTTC CASSRAGHEQYF - TRBJ2-7 TRBV5-1 -
TGTGCCAGCAGCCCCCGGACTAGTGGTGAGCAGTTCTTC CASSPRTSGEQFF - TRBJ2-1 TRBV11-2 TRBD2
TGTGCCAGTAGCCTAGGGGGAGATACGCAGTATTTT CASSLGGDTQYF medium-sized TRBJ2-3 TRBV19 -
TGTGCCAGCAGCGTTGAGGGTGGGGGCATGAACACTGAAGCTTTCTTT CASSVEGGGMNTEAFF few TRBJ1-1 TRBV9 -
TGCGCCAGCAGCCCCAGGTTGTATGTCAATCAGCCCCAGCATTTT CASSPRLYVNQPQHF once TRBJ1-5 TRBV5-1 -